The clone carrying this T cell receptor beta chain was observed a handful of times. MiXCR, run by TCRdb on the 5' RACE reads, gives a single entry per CDR3 protein. The repertoire has around 300,000 distinct CDR3 sequences, 20% of them found once; the top ten carry about 3.7%. The sample comes from a study of CD8 T cells in ankylosing spondylitis. This receptor was obtained from a female donor with ankylosing spondylitis or in good health (not recorded which). Sequencing was carried out using blood, either unsorted or a sorted T cell fraction (not recorded which).

CDR3 amino acids: CSAEAPLAGGPSYEQYF. CDR3 nucleotide sequence: TGCAGTGCTGAAGCCCCACTAGCGGGAGGGCCATCCTACGAGCAGTACTTC. The chain carries TRBV20-1 and TRBJ2-7, with TRBD2 matching over 13 bases. Germline V gene sequence: CDR1 DFQATT, CDR2 SNEGSKA (reference sequence). Losses at the gene ends were 5 bases for V and 1 base for J; bases not matched to a gene: 11. This CDR3 region has 17 residues.